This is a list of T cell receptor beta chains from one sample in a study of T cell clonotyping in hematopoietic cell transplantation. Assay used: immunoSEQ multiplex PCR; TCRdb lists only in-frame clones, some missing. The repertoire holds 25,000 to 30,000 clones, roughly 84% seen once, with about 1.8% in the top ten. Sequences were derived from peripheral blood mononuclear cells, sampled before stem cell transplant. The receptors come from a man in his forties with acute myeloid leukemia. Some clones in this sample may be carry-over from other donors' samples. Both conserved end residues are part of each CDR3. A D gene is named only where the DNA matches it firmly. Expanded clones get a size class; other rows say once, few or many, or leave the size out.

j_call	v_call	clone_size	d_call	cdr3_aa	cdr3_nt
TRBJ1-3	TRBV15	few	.	CATSIDSGNTIYF	TGTGCCACCAGCATCGATTCTGGAAACACCATATATTTT
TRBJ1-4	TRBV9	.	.	CASSVEGTPNEKLFF	TGTGCCAGCAGCGTAGAGGGGACACCTAATGAAAAACTGTTTTTT
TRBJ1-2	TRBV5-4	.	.	CASSYTGNYGYTF	TGTGCCAGCAGCTATACAGGGAACTATGGCTACACCTTC
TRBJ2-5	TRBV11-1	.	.	CASSLGFQETQYF	TGTGCCAGCAGCTTAGGCTTTCAAGAGACCCAGTACTTC
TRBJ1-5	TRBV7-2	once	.	CASSSGVSNQPQHF	TGTGCCAGCAGCTCAGGGGTTAGCAATCAGCCCCAGCATTTT
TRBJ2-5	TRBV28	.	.	CASTSGALQETQYF	TGTGCCAGCACCTCCGGGGCCCTGCAAGAGACCCAGTACTTC
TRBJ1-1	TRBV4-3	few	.	CASSQAGNTEAFF	TGCGCCAGCAGCCAAGCCGGGAACACTGAAGCTTTCTTT
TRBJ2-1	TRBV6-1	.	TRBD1	CASSETTDRVNEQFF	TGTGCCAGCAGTGAAACAACGGACAGGGTGAATGAGCAGTTCTTC
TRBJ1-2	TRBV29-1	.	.	CSVTGIYNYGYTF	TGCAGCGTTACCGGGATTTACAACTATGGCTACACCTTC
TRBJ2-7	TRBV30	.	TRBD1	CAWSVPGQGHYEQYF	TGTGCCTGGAGTGTACCGGGACAGGGGCACTACGAGCAGTACTTC
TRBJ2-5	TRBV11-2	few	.	CASSFSRGQETQYF	TGTGCCAGCAGCTTCTCCAGGGGCCAAGAGACCCAGTACTTC
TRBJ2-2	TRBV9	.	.	CASSNTGELFF	TGTGCCAGCAGCAACACCGGGGAGCTGTTTTTT
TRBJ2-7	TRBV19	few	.	CASSMEGLAGSEQYF	TGTGCCAGTAGTATGGAGGGACTGGCCGGGAGCGAGCAGTACTTC